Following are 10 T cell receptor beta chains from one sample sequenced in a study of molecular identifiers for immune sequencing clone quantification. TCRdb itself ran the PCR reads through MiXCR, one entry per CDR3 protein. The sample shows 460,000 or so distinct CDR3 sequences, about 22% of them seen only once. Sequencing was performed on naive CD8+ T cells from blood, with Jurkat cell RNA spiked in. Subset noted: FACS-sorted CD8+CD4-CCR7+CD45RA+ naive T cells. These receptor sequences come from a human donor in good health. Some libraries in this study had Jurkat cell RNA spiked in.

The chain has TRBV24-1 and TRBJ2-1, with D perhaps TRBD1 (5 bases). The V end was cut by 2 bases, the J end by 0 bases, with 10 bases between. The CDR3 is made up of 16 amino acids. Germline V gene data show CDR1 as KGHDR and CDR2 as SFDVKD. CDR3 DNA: TGTGCCACCAGTGATTCGACAGCCTACTCCTACAATGAGCAGTTCTTC. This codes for CATSDSTAYSYNEQFF.

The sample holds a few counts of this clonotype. The chain's CDR3 is CASSHLRAEPQHF. In nucleotides, the CDR3 is TGTGCCAGCAGCCATCTCAGGGCAGAGCCCCAGCATTTT. The chain uses TRBV6-2 or TRBV6-3 and TRBJ1-5, with D possibly matching TRBD1 (5 bases). Trimming pared 6 bases from V and 8 bases from J, leaving 14 bases between. This CDR3 spans 13 amino acids. The germline gives CDR1 MNHEY, CDR2 SVGEGT.

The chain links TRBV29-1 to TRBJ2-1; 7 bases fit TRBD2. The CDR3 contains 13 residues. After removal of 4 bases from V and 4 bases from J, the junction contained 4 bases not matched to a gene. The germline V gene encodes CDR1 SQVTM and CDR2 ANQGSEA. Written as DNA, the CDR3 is TGCAGCGTTGTTGCTAGCGGTTACAATGAGCAGTTCTTC. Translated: CSVVASGYNEQFF.

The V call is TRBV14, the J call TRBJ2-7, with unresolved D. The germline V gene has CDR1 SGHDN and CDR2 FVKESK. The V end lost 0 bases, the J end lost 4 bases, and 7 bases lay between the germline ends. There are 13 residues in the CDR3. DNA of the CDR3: TGTGCCAGCAGCCAAGATCCGGATTACGAGCAGTACTTC. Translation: CASSQDPDYEQYF.

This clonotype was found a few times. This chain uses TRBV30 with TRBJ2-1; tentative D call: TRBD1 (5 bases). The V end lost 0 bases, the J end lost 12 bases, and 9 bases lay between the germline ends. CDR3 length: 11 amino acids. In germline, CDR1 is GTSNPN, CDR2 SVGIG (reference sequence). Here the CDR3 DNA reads TGTGCCTGGAGTGTCGGACATGTGCAGTTCTTC. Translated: CAWSVGHVQFF.

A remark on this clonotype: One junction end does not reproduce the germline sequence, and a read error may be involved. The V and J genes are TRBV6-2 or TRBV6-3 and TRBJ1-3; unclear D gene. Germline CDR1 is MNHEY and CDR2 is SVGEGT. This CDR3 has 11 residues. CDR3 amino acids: CASTAGNNIYF. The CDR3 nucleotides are TGTGCCAGCACCGCGGGAAACAACATATATTTT.

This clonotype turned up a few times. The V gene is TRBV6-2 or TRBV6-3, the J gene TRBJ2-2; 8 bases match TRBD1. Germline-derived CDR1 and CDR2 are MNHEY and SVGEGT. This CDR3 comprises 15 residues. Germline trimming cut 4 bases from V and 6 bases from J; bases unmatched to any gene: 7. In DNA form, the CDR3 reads TGTGCCAGCAGTTTGTGGCAGGGGGCGGCCGGGGAGCTGTTTTTT. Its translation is CASSLWQGAAGELFF.

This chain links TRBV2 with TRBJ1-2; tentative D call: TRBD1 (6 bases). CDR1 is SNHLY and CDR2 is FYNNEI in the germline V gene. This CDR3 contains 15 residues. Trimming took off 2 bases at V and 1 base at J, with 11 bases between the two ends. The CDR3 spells CASSEMDSLNYGYTF. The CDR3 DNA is TGTGCCAGCAGTGAAATGGACAGCCTTAACTATGGCTACACCTTC. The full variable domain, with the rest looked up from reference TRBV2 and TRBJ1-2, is EPEVTQTPSHQVTQMGQEVILRCVPISNHLYFYWYRQILGQKVEFLVSFYNNEISEKSEIFDDQFSVERPDGSNFTLKIRSTKLEDSAMYFCASSEMDSLNYGYTFGSGTRLTVV.

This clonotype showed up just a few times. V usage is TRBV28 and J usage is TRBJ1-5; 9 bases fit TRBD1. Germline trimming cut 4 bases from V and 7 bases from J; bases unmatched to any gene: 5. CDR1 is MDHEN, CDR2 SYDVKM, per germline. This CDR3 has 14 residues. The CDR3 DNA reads TGTGCCAGCAGTTCGGGACAGGGCCAACAGCCCCAGCATTTT. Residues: CASSSGQGQQPQHF.

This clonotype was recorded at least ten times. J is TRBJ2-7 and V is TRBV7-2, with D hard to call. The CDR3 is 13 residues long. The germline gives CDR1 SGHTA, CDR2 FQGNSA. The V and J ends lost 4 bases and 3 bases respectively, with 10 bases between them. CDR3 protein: CASSSTKGYEQYF. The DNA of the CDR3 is TGTGCCAGCAGCTCAACGAAGGGCTACGAGCAGTACTTC.